This T cell receptor beta chain stems from a study of patients and donors after allogeneic stem cell transplantation (dated by TCRdb to about 2020). The library was built by means of RT-PCR. The sequencing machine was a NextSeq 550. TCRdb applied fastp at Q25 and MiXCR to the public reads, then kept only in-frame beta chains. For every CDR3 protein sequence, its rows merge into one entry that carries the most common genes and DNA. In this sample the table shows 45,000 to 65,000 distinct CDR3 sequences, less than 15% of which occur a single time. The top ten constitute around 32% of the sample. For this clonotype: Its antigen target is currently unknown. Base qualities are not at hand, and no much larger clone is one base apart.

The CDR3 starts with the cysteine, ends with the phenylalanine, and has 13 residues. Of the read, only the CDR3 DNA is kept; its 39 bases are in frame from base 1. V loses 8 bases at its end and J loses 6 bases; junction bases beyond the gene matches: 10. CDR1 and CDR2 are drawn from the germline V gene (reference sequence): LNHDA, SQIVND. Rearrangement joined TRBV19 to TRBJ2-7, and 7 junctional nucleotides match TRBD1. The sequencing sample was made of blood, either unsorted or a sorted T cell fraction (not recorded which). This TCR was sampled from a human donor who was either an allogeneic HSCT recipient or a stem cell or donor lymphocyte infusion donor (not recorded which). It is not recorded whose cells these are; they may come from a transplant donor. The base sequence is TGTGCCAGTTCCACAGGGGCAATGCGCGAGCAGTACTTC. The encoded protein is CASSTGAMREQYF.